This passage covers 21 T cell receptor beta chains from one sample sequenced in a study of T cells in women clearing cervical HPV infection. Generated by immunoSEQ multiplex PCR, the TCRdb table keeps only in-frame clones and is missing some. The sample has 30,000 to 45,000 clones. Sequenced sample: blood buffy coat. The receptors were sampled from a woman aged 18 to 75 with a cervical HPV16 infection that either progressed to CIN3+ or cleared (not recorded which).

CDR3 DNA (partial): TGTGCCAGCAGCCGTCTAGCGGGGGGCACAGATACG. Translated: CASSRLAGGTDT. The full CDR3 protein is CASSRLAGGTDTQYF. The chain combines TRBV12-3 or TRBV12-4 with TRBJ2-3; 10 positions agree with TRBD2. Read coverage stops 3 residues before the CDR3 terminus; the germline J gene supplies the remainder. The CDR3 contains 15 residues. V was clipped by 6 bases and J by 1 base; unmatched bases: 4.

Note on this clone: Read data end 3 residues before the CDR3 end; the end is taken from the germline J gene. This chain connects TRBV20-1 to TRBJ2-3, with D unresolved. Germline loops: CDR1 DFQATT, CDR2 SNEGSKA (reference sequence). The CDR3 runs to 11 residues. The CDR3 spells CSAILQETQYF. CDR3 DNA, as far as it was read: TGCAGTGCCATACTTCAAGAGACG.

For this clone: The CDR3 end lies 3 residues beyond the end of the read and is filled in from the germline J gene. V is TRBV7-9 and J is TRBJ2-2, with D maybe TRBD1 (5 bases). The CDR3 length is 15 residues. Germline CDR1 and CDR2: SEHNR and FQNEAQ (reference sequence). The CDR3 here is CASSPAPDTNEKLFF. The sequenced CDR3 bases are TGTGCCAGCAGCCCTGCTCCGGACACAAATGAAAAG.

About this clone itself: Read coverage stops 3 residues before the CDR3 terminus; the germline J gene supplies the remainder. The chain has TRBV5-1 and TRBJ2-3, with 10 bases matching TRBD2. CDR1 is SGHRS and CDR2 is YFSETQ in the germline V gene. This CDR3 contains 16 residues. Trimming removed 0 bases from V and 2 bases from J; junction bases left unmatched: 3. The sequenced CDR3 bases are TGCGCCAGCAGCTTGGTTAGCGGGGGGCACACAGATACG. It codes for CASSLVSGGHTDT. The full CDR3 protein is CASSLVSGGHTDTQYF.

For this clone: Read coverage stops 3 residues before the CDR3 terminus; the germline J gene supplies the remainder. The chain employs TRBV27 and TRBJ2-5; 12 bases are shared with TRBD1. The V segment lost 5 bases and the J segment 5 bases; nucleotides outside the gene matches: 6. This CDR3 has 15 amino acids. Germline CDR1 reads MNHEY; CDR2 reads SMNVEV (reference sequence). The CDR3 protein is CASSTGTGGVETQYF. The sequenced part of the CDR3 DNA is TGTGCCAGCAGTACGGGGACAGGGGGCGTGGAGACC.

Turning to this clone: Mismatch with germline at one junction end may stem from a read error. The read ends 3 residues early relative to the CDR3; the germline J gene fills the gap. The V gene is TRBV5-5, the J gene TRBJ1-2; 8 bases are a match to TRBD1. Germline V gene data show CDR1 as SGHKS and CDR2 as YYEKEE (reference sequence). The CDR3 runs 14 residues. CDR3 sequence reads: CTSSLDRAMTGYTF. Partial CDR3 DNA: TGTACCAGCAGCTTGGACAGGGCTATGACTGGC.

CDR3: CASSPSTGRGANVLFF. Incomplete CDR3 DNA: TGTGCCAGTAGTCCCTCTACAGGGCGTGGGGCCAACGTA. The chain has TRBV19 and TRBJ1-4, with TRBD1 as a possible D gene (6 bases). The CDR3 end lies 3 residues beyond the end of the read and is filled in from the germline J gene. Looked up from germline, CDR1 is LNHDA and CDR2 is SQIVND (reference sequence). CDR3 length: 16 amino acids.

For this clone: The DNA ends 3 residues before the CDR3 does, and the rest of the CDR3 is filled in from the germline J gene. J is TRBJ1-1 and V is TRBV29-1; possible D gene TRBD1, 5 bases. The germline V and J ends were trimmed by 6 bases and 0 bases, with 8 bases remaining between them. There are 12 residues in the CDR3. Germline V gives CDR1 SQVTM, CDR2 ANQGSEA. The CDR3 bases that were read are TGCAGCGTGGACAAGATGAACACTGAA. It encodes CSVDKMNTE. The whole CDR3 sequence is CSVDKMNTEAFF.

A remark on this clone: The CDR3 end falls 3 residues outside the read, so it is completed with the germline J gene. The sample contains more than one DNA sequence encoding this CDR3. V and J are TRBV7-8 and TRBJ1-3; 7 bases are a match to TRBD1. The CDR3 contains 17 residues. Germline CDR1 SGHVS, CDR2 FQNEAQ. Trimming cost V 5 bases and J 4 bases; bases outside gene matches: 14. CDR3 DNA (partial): TGTGCCAGCAGCCCCCAGCAGACAGGGTTAATAGGAAACACC. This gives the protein CASSPQQTGLIGNT. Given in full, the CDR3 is CASSPQQTGLIGNTIYF.

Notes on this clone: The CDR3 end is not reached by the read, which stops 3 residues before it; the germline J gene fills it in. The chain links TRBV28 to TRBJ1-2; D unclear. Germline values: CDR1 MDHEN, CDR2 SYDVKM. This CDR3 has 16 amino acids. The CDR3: CASSSVLVVRVGGYTF. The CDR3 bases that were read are TGTGCCAGCAGTTCGGTATTGGTTGTGAGGGTCGGAGGC.

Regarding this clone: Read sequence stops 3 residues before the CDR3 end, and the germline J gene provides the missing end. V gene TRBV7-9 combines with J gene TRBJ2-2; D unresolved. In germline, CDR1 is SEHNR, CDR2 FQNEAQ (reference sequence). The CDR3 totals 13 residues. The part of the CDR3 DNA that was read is TGTGCCAGCAGGTCATCGGTAGATTCACCG. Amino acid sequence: CASRSSVDSP. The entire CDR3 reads CASRSSVDSPLFF.

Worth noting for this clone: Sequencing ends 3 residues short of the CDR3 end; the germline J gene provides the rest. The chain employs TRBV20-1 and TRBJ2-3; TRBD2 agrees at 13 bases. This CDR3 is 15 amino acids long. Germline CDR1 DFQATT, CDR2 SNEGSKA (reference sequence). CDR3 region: CSARTSGGPKETQYF. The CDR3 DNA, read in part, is TGCAGTGCTAGGACTAGCGGGGGGCCTAAAGAGACG.

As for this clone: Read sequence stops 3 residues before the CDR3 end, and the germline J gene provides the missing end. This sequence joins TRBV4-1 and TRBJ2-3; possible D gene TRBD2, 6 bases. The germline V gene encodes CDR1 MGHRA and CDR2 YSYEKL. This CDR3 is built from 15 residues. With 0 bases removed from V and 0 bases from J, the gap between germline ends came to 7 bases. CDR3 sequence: CASSQDGGSTDTQYF. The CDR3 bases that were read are TGCGCCAGCAGCCAAGATGGGGGGAGCACAGATACG.

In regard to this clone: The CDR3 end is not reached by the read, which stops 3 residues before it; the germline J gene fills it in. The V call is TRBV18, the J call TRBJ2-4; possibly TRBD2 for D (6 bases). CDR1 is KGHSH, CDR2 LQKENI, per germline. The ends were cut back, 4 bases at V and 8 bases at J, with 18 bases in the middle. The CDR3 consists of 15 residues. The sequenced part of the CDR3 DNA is TGTGCCAGCTCACTCCAGGAGGGTGGAGGGGACATT. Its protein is CASSLQEGGGDI. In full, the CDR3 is CASSLQEGGGDIQYF.

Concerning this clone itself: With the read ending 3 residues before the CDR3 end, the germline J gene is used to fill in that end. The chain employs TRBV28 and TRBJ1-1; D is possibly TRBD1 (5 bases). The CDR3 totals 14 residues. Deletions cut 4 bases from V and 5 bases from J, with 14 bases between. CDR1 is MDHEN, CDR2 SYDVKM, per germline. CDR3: CASSSFGARTEAFF. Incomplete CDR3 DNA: TGTGCCAGCAGTTCATTTGGGGCGCGAACTGAA.

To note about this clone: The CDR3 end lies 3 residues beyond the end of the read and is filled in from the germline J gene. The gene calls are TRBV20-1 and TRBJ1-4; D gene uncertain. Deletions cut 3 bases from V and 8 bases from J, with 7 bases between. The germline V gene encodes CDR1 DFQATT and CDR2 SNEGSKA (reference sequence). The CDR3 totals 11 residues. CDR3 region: CSARIGEKLFF. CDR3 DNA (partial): TGCAGTGCTAGGATCGGGGAAAAA.

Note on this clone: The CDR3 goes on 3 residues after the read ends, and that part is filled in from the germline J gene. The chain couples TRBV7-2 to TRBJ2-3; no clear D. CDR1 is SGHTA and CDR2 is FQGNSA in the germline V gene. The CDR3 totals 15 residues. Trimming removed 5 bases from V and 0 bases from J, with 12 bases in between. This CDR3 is CASSSSSSSTDTQYF. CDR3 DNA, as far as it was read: TGTGCCAGCAGCAGTAGTAGCTCCAGCACAGATACG.

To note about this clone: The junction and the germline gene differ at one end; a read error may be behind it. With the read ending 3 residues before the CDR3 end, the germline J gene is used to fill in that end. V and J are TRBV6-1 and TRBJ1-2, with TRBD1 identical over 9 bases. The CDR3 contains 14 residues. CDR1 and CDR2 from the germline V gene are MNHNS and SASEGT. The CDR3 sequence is CARSALTGGYGYTF. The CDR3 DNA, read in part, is TGTGCCAGAAGTGCTCTGACAGGGGGATATGGC.

This CDR3 is CASSPTGANTEAFF. The DNA read from the CDR3 is TGTGCCAGCTCACCTACAGGGGCGAACACTGAA. The chain joins TRBV18 to TRBJ1-1; 7 positions match TRBD1. Coverage ceases 3 residues before the CDR3 finishes, and the germline J gene fills in the end. Germline values: CDR1 KGHSH, CDR2 LQKENI. The CDR3 is 14 amino acids. J gave up 1 base and V 3 bases, and 2 bases lay outside the gene matches.

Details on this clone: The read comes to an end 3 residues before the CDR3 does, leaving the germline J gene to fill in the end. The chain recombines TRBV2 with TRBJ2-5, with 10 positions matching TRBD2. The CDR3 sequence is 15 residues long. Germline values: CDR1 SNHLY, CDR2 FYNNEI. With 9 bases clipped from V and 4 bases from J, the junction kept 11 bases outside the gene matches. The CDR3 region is CASNIGLAGVETQYF. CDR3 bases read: TGTGCCAGTAACATAGGGCTAGCGGGGGTAGAGACC.

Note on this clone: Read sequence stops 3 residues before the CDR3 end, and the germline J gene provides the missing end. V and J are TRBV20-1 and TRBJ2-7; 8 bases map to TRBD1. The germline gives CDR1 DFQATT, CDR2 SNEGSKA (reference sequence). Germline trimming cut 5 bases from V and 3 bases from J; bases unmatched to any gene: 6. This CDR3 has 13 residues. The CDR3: CSAHRTGLYEQYF. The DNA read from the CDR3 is TGCAGTGCTCACAGGACAGGGCTCTACGAG.